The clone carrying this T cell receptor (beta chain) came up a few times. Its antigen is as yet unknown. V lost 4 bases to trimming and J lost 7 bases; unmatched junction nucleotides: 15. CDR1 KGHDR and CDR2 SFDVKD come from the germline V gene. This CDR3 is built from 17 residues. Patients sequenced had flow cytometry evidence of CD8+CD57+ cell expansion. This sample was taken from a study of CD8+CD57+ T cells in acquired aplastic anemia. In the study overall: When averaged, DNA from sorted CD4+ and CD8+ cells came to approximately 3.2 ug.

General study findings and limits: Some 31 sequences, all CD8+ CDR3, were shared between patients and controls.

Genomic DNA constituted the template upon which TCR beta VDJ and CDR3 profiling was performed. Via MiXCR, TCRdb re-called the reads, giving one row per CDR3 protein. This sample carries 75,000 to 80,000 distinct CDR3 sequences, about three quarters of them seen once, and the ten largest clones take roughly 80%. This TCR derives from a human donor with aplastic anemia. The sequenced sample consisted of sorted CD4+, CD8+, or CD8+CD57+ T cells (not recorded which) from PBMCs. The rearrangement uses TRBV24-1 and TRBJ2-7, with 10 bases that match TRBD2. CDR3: CATSDLSGRARLGEQYF. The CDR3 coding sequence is TGTGCCACCAGTGACTTAAGCGGGAGGGCCCGATTGGGTGAGCAGTACTTC.